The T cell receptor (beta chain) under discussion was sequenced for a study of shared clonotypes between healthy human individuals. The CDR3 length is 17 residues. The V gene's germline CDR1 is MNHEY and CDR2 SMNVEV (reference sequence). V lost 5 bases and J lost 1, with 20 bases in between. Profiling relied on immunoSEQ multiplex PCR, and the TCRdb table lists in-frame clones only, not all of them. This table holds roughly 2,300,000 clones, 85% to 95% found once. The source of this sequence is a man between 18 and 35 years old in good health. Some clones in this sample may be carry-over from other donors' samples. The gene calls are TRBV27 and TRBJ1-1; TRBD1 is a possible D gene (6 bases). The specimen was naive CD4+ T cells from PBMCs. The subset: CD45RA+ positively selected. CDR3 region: CASSPLRGGAENTEAFF. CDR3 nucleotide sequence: TGTGCCAGCAGTCCACTGCGCGGGGGGGCCGAGAACACTGAAGCTTTCTTT.